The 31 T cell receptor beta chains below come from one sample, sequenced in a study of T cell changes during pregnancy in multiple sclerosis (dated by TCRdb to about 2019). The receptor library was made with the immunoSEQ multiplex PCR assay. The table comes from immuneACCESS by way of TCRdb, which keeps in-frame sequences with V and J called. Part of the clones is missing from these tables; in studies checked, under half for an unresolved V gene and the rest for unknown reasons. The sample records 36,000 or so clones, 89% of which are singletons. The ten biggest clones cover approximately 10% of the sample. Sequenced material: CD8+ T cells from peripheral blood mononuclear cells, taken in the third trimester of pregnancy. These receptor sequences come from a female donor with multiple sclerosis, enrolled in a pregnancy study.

The chain's CDR3 is CASSLAGARTDTQYF. The CDR3 DNA reads as TGTGCCAGCAGCCTAGCGGGGGCCCGCACAGATACGCAGTATTTT. The chain is built from TRBV5-6 and TRBJ2-3, with 10 bases aligning to TRBD2. Trimming cost V 4 bases and J 1 base; bases outside gene matches: 3. Germline V gene lookup returns CDR1 SGHDT and CDR2 YYEEEE. The CDR3 is 15 residues long.

CDR3 sequence reads: CASSDSSGGANEQFF. CDR3 DNA sequence: TGTGCCAGCAGTGACTCTAGCGGGGGGGCCAATGAGCAGTTCTTC. V is TRBV6-4 and J is TRBJ2-1; 11 bases map to TRBD2. With 0 bases clipped from V and 6 bases from J, the junction kept 1 base outside the gene matches. The length of the CDR3 is 15 residues. Germline V lookup: CDR1 MRHNA, CDR2 SNTAGT.

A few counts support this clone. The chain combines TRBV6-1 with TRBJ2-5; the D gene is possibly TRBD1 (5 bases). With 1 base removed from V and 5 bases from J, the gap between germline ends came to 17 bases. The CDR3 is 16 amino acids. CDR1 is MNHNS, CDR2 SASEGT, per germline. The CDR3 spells CASSEGGGVGSETQYF. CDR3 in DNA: TGTGCCAGCAGTGAAGGGGGCGGCGTTGGGTCGGAGACCCAGTACTTC.

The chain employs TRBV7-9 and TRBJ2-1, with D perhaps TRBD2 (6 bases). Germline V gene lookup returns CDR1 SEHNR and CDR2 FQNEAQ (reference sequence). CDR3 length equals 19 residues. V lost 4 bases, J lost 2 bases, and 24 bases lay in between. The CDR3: CASSSQHPRAGSTYNEQFF. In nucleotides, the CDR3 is TGTGCCAGCAGCTCACAGCACCCCAGGGCGGGGAGTACCTACAATGAGCAGTTCTTC.

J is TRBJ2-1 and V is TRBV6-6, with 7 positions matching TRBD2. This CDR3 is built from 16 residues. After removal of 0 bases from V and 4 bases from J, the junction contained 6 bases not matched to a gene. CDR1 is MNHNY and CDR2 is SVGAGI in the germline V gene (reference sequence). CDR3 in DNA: TGTGCCAGCAGTTACTCGGGGGAGGGGCCGTACAATGAGCAGTTCTTC. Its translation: CASSYSGEGPYNEQFF.

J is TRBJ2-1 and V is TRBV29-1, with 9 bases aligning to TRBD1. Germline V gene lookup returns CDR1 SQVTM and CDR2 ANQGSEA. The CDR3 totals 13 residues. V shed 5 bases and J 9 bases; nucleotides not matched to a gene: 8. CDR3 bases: TGCAGCGTTTCTCATACAGGGGGCAGTGAGCAGTTCTTC. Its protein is CSVSHTGGSEQFF.

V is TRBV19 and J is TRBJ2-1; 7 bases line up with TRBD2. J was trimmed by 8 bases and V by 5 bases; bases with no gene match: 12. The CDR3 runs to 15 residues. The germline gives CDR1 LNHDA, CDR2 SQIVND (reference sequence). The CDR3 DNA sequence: TGTGCCAGTAGTCCGTCACTAGCGCTGGGGGATGAGCAGTTCTTC. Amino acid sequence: CASSPSLALGDEQFF.

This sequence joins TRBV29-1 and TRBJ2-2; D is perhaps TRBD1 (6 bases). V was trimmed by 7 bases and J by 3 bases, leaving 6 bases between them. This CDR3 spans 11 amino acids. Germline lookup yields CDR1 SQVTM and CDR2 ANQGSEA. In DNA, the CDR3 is TGCAGCGGGGGGCACACCGGGGAGCTGTTTTTT. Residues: CSGGHTGELFF.

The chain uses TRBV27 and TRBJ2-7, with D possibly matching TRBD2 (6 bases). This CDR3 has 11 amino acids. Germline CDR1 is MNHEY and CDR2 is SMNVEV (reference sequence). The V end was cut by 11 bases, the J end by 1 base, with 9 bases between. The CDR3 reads CAVGGSYEQYF. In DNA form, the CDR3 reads TGTGCCGTCGGGGGTTCCTACGAGCAGTACTTC.

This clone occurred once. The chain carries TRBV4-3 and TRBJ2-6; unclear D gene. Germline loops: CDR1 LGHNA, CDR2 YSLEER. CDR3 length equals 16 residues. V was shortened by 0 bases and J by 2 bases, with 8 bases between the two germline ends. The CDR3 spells CASSQDHSTGANVLTF. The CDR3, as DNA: TGCGCCAGCAGCCAAGATCACTCGACTGGGGCCAACGTCCTGACTTTC.

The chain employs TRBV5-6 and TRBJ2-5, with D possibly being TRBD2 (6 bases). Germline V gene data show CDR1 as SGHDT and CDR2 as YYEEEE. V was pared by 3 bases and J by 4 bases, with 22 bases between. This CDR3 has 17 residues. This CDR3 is CASSSPGDGRRGETQYF. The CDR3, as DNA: TGTGCCAGCAGCTCCCCTGGGGACGGCCGGAGGGGAGAGACCCAGTACTTC.

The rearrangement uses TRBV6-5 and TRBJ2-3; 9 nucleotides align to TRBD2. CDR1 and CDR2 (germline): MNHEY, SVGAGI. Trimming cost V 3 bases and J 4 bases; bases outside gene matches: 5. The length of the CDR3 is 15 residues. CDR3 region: CASSYGLAGSDTQYF. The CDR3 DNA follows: TGTGCCAGCAGTTATGGCCTAGCGGGATCAGATACGCAGTATTTT.

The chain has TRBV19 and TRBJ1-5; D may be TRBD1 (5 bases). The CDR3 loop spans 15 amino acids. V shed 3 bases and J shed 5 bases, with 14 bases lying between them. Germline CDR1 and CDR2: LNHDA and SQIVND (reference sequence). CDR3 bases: TGTGCCAGTAGTATCGTAGGCAGGGAGGATCAGCCCCAGCATTTT. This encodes CASSIVGREDQPQHF.

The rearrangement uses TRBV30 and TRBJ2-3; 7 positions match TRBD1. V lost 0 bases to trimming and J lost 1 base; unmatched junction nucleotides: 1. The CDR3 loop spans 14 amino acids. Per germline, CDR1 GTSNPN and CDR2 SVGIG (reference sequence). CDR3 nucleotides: TGTGCCTGGAGTGTAACAGGGGGCACAGATACGCAGTATTTT. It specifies CAWSVTGGTDTQYF.

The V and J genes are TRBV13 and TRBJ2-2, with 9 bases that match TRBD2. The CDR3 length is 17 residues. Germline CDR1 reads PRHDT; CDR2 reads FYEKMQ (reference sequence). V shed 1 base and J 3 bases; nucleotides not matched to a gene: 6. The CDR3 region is CASSLVAGGPYTGELFF. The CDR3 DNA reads TGTGCCAGCAGCTTAGTGGCGGGAGGGCCGTACACCGGGGAGCTGTTTTTT.

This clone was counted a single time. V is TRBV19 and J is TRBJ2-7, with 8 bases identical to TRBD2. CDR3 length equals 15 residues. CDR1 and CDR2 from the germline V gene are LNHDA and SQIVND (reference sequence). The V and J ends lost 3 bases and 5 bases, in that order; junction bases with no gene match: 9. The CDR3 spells CASSMVSLAEDEQYF. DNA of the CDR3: TGTGCCAGTAGTATGGTCTCACTAGCGGAGGACGAGCAGTACTTC.

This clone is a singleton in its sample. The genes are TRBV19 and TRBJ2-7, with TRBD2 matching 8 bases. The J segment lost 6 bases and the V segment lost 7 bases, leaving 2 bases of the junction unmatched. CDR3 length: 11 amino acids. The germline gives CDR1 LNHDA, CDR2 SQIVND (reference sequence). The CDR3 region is CASTGGAEQYF. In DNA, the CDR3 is TGTGCCAGTACGGGAGGGGCCGAGCAGTACTTC.

The CDR3: CASRLLESGRGHGEQFF. The CDR3 DNA follows: TGTGCAAGTCGCTTACTTGAGAGCGGGAGGGGCCATGGCGAGCAGTTCTTC. V and J are TRBV12-2 and TRBJ2-1; no check of the table's D call, TRBD2, against the DNA was made. TRBV12-2 constitutes a pseudogene. This CDR3 has 17 amino acids.

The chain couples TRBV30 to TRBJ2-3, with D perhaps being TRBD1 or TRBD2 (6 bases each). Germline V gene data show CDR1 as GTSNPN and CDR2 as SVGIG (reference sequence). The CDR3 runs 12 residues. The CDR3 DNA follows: TGTGCTTGGGGGGCGAGCACAGATACGCAGTATTTT. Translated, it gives CAWGASTDTQYF.

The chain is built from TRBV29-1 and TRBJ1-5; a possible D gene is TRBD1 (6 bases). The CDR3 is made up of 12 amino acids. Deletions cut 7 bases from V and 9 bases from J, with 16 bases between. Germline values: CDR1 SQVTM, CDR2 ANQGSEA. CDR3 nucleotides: TGCAGCGCACAAAGGGAGGGGGGGCCCCAGCATTTT. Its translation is CSAQREGGPQHF.

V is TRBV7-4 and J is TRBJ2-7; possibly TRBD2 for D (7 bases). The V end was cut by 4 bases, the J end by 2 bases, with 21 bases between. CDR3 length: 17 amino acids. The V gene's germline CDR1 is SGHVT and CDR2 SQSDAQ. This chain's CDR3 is CASSWGGGGGPTYEQYF. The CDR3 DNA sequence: TGTGCCAGCAGCTGGGGGGGAGGGGGAGGGCCGACCTACGAGCAGTACTTC.

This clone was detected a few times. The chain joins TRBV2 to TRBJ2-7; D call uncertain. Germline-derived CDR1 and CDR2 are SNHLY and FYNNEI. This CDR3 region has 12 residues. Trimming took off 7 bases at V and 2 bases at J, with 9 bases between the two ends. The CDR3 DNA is TGTGCCAGCACAGGCGATACCTACGAGCAGTACTTC. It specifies CASTGDTYEQYF.

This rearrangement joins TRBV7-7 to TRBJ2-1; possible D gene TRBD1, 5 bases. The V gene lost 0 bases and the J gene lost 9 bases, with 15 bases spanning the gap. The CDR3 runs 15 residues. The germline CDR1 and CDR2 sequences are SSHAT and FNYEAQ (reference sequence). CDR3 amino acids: CASSLALIRVGEQFF. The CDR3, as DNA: TGTGCCAGCAGCTTAGCGCTAATCAGGGTTGGTGAGCAGTTCTTC.

DNA of the CDR3: TGTGCCAGCAGCTTAATAGGGGGAGGGAATGGCTACACCTTC. Translated: CASSLIGGGNGYTF. V gene TRBV7-3 combines with J gene TRBJ1-2; a possible D gene is TRBD1 (6 bases). V was pared by 1 base and J by 6 bases, with 12 bases between. Germline assignment: CDR1 SGHTA and CDR2 FQGTGA. This CDR3 is 14 amino acids long.

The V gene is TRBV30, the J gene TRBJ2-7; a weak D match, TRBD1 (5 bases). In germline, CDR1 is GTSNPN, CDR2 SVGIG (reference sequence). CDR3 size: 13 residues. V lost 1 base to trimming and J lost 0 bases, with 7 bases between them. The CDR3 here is CAWSGTSSYEQYF. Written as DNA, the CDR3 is TGTGCCTGGAGTGGGACAAGCTCCTACGAGCAGTACTTC.

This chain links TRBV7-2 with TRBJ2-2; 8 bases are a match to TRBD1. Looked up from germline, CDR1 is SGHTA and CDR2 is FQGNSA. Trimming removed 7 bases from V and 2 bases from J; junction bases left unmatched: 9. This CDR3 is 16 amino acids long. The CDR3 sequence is CASTLAGGTNTGELFF. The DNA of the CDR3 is TGTGCCAGCACCTTGGCAGGGGGCACTAACACCGGGGAGCTGTTTTTT.

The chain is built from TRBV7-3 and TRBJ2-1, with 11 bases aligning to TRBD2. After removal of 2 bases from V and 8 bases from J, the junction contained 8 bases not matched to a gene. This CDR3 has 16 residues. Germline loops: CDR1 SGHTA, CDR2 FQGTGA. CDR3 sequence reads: CASSLLAGGAQDEQFF. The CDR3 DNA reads TGTGCCAGCAGCTTATTAGCGGGGGGGGCCCAGGATGAGCAGTTCTTC. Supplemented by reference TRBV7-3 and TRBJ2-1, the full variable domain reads GAGVSQTPSNKVTEKGKYVELRCDPISGHTALYWYRQSLGQGPEFLIYFQGTGAADDSGLPNDRFFAVRPEGSVSTLKIQRTERGDSAVYLCASSLLAGGAQDEQFFGPGTRLTVL.

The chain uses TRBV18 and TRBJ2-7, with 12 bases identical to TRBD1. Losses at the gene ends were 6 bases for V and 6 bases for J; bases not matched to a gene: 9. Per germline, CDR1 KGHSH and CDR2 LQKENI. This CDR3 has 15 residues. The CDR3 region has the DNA TGTGCCAGCTCGCGACCGGGACAGGGGGCGATCGAGCAGTACTTC. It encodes CASSRPGQGAIEQYF.

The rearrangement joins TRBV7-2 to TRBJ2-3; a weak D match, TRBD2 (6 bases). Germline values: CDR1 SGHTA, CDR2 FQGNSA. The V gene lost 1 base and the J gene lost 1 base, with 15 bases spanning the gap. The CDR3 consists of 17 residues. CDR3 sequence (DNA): TGTGCCAGCAGCTTAGAGGTCAAGGAGGGCGGCACAGATACGCAGTATTTT. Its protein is CASSLEVKEGGTDTQYF.

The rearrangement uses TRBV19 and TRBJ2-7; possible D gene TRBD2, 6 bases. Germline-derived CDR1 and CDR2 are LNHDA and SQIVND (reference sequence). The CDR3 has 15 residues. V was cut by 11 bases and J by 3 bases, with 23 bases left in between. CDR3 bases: TGTGCCGGAATCCGACTACGAGGGGACTTCTACGAGCAGTACTTC. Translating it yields CAGIRLRGDFYEQYF.

The CDR3 spells CASSFEVANTRRMNTEAFF. CDR3 DNA sequence: TGTGCCAGCAGCTTTGAGGTGGCGAACACCCGTCGAATGAACACTGAAGCTTTCTTT. The rearrangement joins TRBV5-4 to TRBJ1-1; D gene uncertain. The V gene's germline CDR1 is SGHNT and CDR2 YYREEE (reference sequence). CDR3 length: 19 amino acids. The V gene lost 2 bases and the J gene lost 0 bases, with 23 bases spanning the gap.